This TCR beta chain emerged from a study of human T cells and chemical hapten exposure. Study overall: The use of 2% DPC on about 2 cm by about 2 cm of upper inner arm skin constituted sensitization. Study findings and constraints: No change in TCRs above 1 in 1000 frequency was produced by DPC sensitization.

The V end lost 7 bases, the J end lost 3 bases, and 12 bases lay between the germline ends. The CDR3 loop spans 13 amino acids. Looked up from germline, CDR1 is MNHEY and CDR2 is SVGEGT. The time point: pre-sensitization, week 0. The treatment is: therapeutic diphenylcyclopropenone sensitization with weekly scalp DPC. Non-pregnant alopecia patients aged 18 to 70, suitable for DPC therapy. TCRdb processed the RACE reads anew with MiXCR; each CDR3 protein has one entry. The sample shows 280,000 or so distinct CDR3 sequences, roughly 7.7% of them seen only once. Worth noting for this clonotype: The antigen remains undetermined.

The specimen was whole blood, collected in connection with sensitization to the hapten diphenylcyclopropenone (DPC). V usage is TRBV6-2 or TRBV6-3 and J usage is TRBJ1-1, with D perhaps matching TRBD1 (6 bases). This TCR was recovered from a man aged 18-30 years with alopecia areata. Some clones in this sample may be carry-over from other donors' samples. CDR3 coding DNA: TGTGCCAGCACCAGGGGTCGTCACACTGAAGCTTTCTTT. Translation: CASTRGRHTEAFF.